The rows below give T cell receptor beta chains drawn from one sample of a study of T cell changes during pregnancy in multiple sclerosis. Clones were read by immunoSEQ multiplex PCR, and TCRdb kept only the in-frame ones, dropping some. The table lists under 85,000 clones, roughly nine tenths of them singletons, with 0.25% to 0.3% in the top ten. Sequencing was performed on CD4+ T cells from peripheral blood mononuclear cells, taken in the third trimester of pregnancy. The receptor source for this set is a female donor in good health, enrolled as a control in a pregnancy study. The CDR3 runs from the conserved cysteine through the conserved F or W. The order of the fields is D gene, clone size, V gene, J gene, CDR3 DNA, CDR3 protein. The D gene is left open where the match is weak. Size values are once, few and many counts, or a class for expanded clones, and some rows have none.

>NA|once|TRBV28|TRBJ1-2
TGTGCCAGCTCTTCCGGGACACCGCTAGGCTATGGCTACACCTTC
CASSSGTPLGYGYTF
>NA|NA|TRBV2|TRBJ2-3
TGTGCCAGCAGTGGACAGACGGGTCCCCCCACAGATACGCAGTATTTT
CASSGQTGPPTDTQYF
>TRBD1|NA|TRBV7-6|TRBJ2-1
TGTGCCAGCAGCAGGGACAGGGGTGGGTTCTACAATGAGCAGTTCTTC
CASSRDRGGFYNEQFF
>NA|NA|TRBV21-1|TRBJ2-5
TGTGCCAGCAGCAATAAACTAGACTCCGAAGAGACCCAGTACTTC
CASSNKLDSEETQYF
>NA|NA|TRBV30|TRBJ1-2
TGTGCCTGGAACCCTCCCGGGGGGGCACGCGGCTACACCTTC
CAWNPPGGARGYTF
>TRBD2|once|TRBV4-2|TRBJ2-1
TGTGCCAGCAGCCAAGAGGGGACTAGCGGGGGGGGTGAGCAGTTCTTC
CASSQEGTSGGGEQFF
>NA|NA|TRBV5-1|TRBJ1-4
TGCGCCAGCAGCTTTTTTAACAGTAATGAAAAACTGTTTTTT
CASSFFNSNEKLFF
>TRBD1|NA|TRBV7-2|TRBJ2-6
TGTGCCAGCAGCTTGGCCTGGGACAGGGACGGGGCCAACGTCCTGACTTTC
CASSLAWDRDGANVLTF
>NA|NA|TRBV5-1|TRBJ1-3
TGCGCCAGCAGCTTGGACCCAGTAGGAAACACCATATATTTT
CASSLDPVGNTIYF
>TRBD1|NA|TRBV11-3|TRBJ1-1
TGTGCCAGCAGCGCGACAGGGGCCCTGAACACTGAAGCTTTCTTT
CASSATGALNTEAFF
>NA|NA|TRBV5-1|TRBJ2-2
TGCGCCAGCAGCCCAGGCGGCGGGACTCACACCGGGGAGCTGTTTTTT
CASSPGGGTHTGELFF
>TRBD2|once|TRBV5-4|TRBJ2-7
TGTGCCAGCAGCCAAGTTGATGGCGGGGGGTTGTTTTACGAGCAGTACTTC
CASSQVDGGGLFYEQYF
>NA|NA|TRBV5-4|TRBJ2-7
TGTGCCAGCAGCCCCTACGTTTGGTCCTACGAGCAGTACTTC
CASSPYVWSYEQYF
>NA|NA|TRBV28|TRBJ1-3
TGTGCCAGCAGTTTCCGGGGGATGATGGGAAACACCATATATTTT
CASSFRGMMGNTIYF
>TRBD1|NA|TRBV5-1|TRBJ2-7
TGCGCCAGCAGCTTGGTCGGGACAGAGTTTTCCTACGAGCAGTACTTC
CASSLVGTEFSYEQYF
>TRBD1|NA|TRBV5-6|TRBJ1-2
TGTGCCAGCAGCTTGCCAGGGGGCAACTATGGCTACACCTTC
CASSLPGGNYGYTF
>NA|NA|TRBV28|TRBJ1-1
TGTGCCAGCAGTTCCCCTCGAGCTTTCTTT
CASSSPRAFF
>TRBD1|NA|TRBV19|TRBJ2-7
TGTGCCAGTAGTCCCGGGACAGGGACCTACGAGCAGTACTTC
CASSPGTGTYEQYF
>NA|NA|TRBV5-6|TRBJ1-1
TGTGCCAGAGAACAGGGAACGATGGACACTGAAGCTTTCTTT
CAREQGTMDTEAFF
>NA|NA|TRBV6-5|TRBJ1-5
TGTGCCAGCAGTCAGGGAATTCGGAATCAGCCCCAGCATTTT
CASSQGIRNQPQHF
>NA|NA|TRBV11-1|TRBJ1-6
TGTGCCAGCAGTGCTGCAGATAATTCACCCCTCCACTTT
CASSAADNSPLHF
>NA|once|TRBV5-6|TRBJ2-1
TGTGCCAGCAGCTTGGTACGTCAGGGTTCCTACAATGAGCAGTTCTTC
CASSLVRQGSYNEQFF
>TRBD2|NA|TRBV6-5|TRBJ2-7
TGTGCCAGCTCCCCGCGGGGGGCCCCCTACGAGCAGTACTTC
CASSPRGAPYEQYF
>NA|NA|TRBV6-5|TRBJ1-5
TGTGCCAGCAGTCAGAGCAATCAGCCCCAGCATTTT
CASSQSNQPQHF
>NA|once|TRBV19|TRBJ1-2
TGTGCCAGTAGTATCTATGCCGCTACCTATGGCTACACCTTC
CASSIYAATYGYTF
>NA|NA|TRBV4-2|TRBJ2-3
TGTGCCAGCAGCCAAGATCTCTCCGGCACAGATACGCAGTATTTT
CASSQDLSGTDTQYF
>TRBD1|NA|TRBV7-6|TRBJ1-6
TGTGCCAGCAGCGGGGGGACAGGGGCTAATTCACCCCTCCACTTT
CASSGGTGANSPLHF
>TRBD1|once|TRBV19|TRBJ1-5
TGTGCCAGTAGTGGGACAGGGCATAGCAATCAGCCCCAGCATTTT
CASSGTGHSNQPQHF
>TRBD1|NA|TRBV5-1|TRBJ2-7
TGCGCCAGCAGCTTATTAGCTGGACAGGGGGGTTCCTACGAGCAGTACTTC
CASSLLAGQGGSYEQYF
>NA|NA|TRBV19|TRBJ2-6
TGTGCCAGTTGTCAGCGGACTGGGGCCAACGTCCTGACTTTC
CASCQRTGANVLTF
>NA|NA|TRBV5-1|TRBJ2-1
TGCGCCAGCAGCTTCTTGACAGCGAGCTCCTACAATGAGCAGTTCTTC
CASSFLTASSYNEQFF
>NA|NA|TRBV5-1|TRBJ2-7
TGCGCCAGCAGGGACAGTCTAACCTACGAGCAGTACTTC
CASRDSLTYEQYF
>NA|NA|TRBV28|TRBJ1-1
TGTGCCAGCAGTTTGCCGGGGGAAGGGACTGAAGCTTTCTTT
CASSLPGEGTEAFF
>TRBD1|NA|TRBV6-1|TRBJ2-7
TGTGCCAGCAGTCCGGACAGGGGTCCCTACGAGCAGTACTTC
CASSPDRGPYEQYF
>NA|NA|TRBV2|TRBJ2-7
TGTGCCAGCTCCCGGCGGGGACCGCTCTACGAGCAGTACTTC
CASSRRGPLYEQYF
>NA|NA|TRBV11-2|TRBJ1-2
TGTGCCAGCAGCCCCGCAGGGCAGAACTATGGCTACACCTTC
CASSPAGQNYGYTF
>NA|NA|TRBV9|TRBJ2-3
TGTGCCAGCAGACGGACAGTCACAGATACGCAGTATTTT
CASRRTVTDTQYF
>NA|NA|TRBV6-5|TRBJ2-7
TGTGCCAGCAGTTACAGGGACAAGGGAACCTACGAGCAGTACTTC
CASSYRDKGTYEQYF
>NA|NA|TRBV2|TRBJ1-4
TGTGCCAGCAGTGAACAAACGGGGGAAAAACTGTTTTTT
CASSEQTGEKLFF
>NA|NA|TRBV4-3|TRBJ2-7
TGCGCCAGCAGCCAACAACGGGGAGAGCAGTACTTC
CASSQQRGEQYF
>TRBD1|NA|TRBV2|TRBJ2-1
TGTGCCAGCAGTGAAACGCCAAGGGGGCTCCAGTTCTTC
CASSETPRGLQFF
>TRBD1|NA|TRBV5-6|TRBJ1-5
TGTGCCAGCAGCTTGACCGCAGGGGGCTTGAATCAGCCCCAGCATTTT
CASSLTAGGLNQPQHF
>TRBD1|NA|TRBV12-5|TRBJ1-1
TGTGCTAGTGGACCCGGGACAGGGTCCCCTGAAGCTTTCTTT
CASGPGTGSPEAFF
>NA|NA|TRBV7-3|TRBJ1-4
TGTGCCAGCAGTTTGGGTGGACAGTCGAATGAAAAACTGTTTTTT
CASSLGGQSNEKLFF
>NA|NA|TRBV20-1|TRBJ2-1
TGCAGTGCTAGACTAGCAAATGAGCAGTTCTTC
CSARLANEQFF
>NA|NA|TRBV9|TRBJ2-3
TGTGCCAGCAGCGCCGGGGAGCACAGCTCCACAGATACGCAGTATTTT
CASSAGEHSSTDTQYF
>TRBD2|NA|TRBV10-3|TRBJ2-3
TGTGCCATCAGTGAGTCGTCTAGCGGGGGTCTGGATACGCAGTATTTT
CAISESSSGGLDTQYF
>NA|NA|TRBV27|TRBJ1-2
TGTGCCAGCAGTTCCAACCTGGACAGAAGAGCTAACTATGGCTACACCTTC
CASSSNLDRRANYGYTF
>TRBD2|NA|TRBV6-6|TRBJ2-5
TGTGCCAGCAGTCCAACTAGCGGGGTAAAAGAGACCCAGTACTTC
CASSPTSGVKETQYF
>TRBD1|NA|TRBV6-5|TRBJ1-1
TGTGCCAGCAGATGGGACAGGGCCACTGAAGCTTTCTTT
CASRWDRATEAFF
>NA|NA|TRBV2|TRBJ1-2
TGTGCCAGCAGTGATACAGGGAACTATGGCTACACCTTC
CASSDTGNYGYTF
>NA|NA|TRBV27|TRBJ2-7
TGTGCCAGCGGGCCTGCCGCCTCCTACGAGCAGTACTTC
CASGPAASYEQYF
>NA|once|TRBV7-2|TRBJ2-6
TGTGCCAGCAGCCCCCGTCAAGCTGCTTCTGGGGCCAACGTCCTGACTTTC
CASSPRQAASGANVLTF
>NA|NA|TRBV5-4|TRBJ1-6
TGTGCCAGCAGCCCCGGGGGGCTAACTAATTCACCCCTCCACTTT
CASSPGGLTNSPLHF
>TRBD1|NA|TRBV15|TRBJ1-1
TGTGCCACCAGCAGAACTGAACTCCGGGACAGGCTGAACACTGAAGCTTTCTTT
CATSRTELRDRLNTEAFF
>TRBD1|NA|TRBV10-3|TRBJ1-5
TGTGCCATCAGTGAGGGTGATAGGACAGGGACAAGCAATCAGCCCCAGCATTTT
CAISEGDRTGTSNQPQHF
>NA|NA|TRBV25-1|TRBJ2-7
TGTGCCAGCAGTGAAACAGGGGAGGTCTACGAGCAGTACTTC
CASSETGEVYEQYF
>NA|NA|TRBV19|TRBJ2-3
TGTGCCAGTACGAGACAGGAGAGCACAGATACGCAGTATTTT
CASTRQESTDTQYF
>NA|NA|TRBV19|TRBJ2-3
TGTGCCAGTAGTAGGGCAGCCACAGATACGCAGTATTTT
CASSRAATDTQYF
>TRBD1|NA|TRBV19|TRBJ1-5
TGTGCCACCGAAGACAGGGTGGGACAGCCCCAGCATTTT
CATEDRVGQPQHF